The TCR beta chain described here comes from a study of blood T cell repertoires in COVID-19. Study-level information: There were acute and convalescent COVID-19 samples, and they came from the United States, Italy and Spain. T cells, B-cell-depleted T cells, or PBMCs supplied cDNA or gDNA.

How the authors handled the data: By means of reference gene primer amplification, nucleated cell counts were estimated. Sequencing was performed with immunoSEQ multiplex PCR; in TCRdb, only in-frame clones are kept and a portion is missing. The DNA was the basis for D and trimming; V, J and clone size are from that table. In the table there are 250,000 to 400,000 clones, approximately 89% of which are singletons. There are 14 residues in the CDR3. V lost 2 bases and J lost 7; bases outside the gene matches: 4. The V gene's germline CDR1 is SGDLS and CDR2 YYNGEE. The V gene is TRBV9, the J gene TRBJ2-1, with 9 positions matching TRBD1. The TCR was taken from a woman in her twenties or thirties with COVID-19, enrolled during active disease. The material sequenced was peripheral blood. Written as DNA, the CDR3 is TGTGCCAGCAGCGTTGGACAGGGGCGAAATGAGCAGTTCTTC. Translation: CASSVGQGRNEQFF.